The 9 T cell receptor beta chains below all came from one sample that was sequenced in a study of T cells in Graves' hyperthyroidism and ophthalmopathy. Authors of the study amplified TCR beta CDR3 regions from RNA transcripts. First-round RT-PCR with HTBI primers amplified the TCR CDR3 region. MiXCR was run by TCRdb on the multiplex PCR reads, yielding one entry per CDR3 protein. This sample has about 600,000 distinct CDR3 sequences; about a sixth occur once, and the top ten carry roughly 3.4%. Sequenced input: blood. These receptors were collected from a woman in her 40s with Graves' ophthalmopathy.

This clonotype was observed many times. The V and J genes are TRBV20-1 and TRBJ2-1; a weak D match, TRBD2 (5 bases). Germline V gene sequence: CDR1 DFQATT, CDR2 SNEGSKA (reference sequence). This CDR3 spans 14 amino acids. Between the trimmed V and J ends, which lost 0 bases and 7 bases, there was a span of 13 bases. The CDR3 bases are TGCAGTGCTAGAGATGGACTTTTTGGGAATGAGCAGTTCTTC. Encoded protein: CSARDGLFGNEQFF.

V is TRBV29-1 and J is TRBJ2-2; D may be TRBD1 (5 bases). This CDR3 comprises 13 residues. The ends were cut back, 8 bases at V and 3 bases at J, with 13 bases in the middle. From germline, CDR1 is SQVTM and CDR2 ANQGSEA. The CDR3 DNA is TGCAGCATGATGACAGACTACACCGGGGAGCTGTTTTTT. This sequence encodes CSMMTDYTGELFF.

This clonotype was counted many times. For the CDR3, the DNA is TGTGCCAGCAGTCCAACCGTTGTGCGGGTTCTGGAGACCCAGTACTTC. It is translated as CASSPTVVRVLETQYF. This sequence joins TRBV6-1 and TRBJ2-5; tentatively, D is TRBD2 (5 bases). Trimming cost V 5 bases and J 5 bases, with 21 bases left between them. The germline V gene encodes CDR1 MNHNS and CDR2 SASEGT. The CDR3 contains 16 residues.

The J gene is TRBJ1-1, the V gene TRBV19; D gene unclear. Looked up from germline, CDR1 is LNHDA and CDR2 is SQIVND (reference sequence). There are 14 residues in the CDR3. The V end lost 3 bases, the J end lost 5 bases, and 13 bases lay between the germline ends. This CDR3 is CASSIRTGRTEAFF. The CDR3 coding sequence is TGTGCCAGTAGTATTCGGACTGGGCGGACTGAAGCTTTCTTT.

There are a few counts of this clonotype. This chain joins TRBV10-3 and TRBJ1-3, with unresolved D. CDR1 ENHRY and CDR2 SYGVKD come from the germline V gene. V was shortened by 2 bases and J by 0 bases, with 8 bases between the two germline ends. There are 15 residues in the CDR3. DNA of the CDR3: TGTGCCATCAGTGAGGACGGGATCTCTGGAAACACCATATATTTT. This sequence encodes CAISEDGISGNTIYF.

As to this clonotype: A much larger clone differs by one base, so this may be a read error. Since the CDR3 does not end with the conserved phenylalanine or tryptophan, this likely comes from a read error. The chain is built from TRBV6-9 and TRBJ1-4; possibly TRBD1 for D (6 bases). With 4 bases removed from V and 0 bases from J, the gap between germline ends came to 18 bases. Germline-derived CDR1 and CDR2 are MNHGY and SVAAGI. The CDR3 covers 18 residues. CDR3: CASSSTSQGASTNEKLFS. The CDR3 DNA sequence: TGTGCCAGCAGTTCAACTTCACAGGGCGCATCAACTAATGAAAAACTGTTTTCT.

The chain combines TRBV5-1 with TRBJ1-2; TRBD1 matches 7 bases. The junction had 9 bases not matched to a gene; V was cut back by 3 bases and J by 4 bases. Germline V lookup: CDR1 SGHRS, CDR2 YFSETQ. The CDR3 runs 15 residues. The CDR3 sequence is CASSSTGPGGYGYTF. The CDR3 region has the DNA TGCGCCAGCAGCTCAACAGGGCCAGGGGGCTATGGCTACACCTTC.

The CDR3 DNA reads as TGCGCCAGCAGCCAAGCCCCCACAGGGGTTGGAAACACCATATATTTT. It specifies CASSQAPTGVGNTIYF. The rearrangement joins TRBV4-1 to TRBJ1-3; 7 bases are shared with TRBD1. The CDR3 consists of 16 residues. Germline assignment: CDR1 MGHRA and CDR2 YSYEKL. V was pared by 1 base and J by 3 bases, with 6 bases of the junction left unmatched.

This clonotype was counted between two and nine times. The V call is TRBV6-5, the J call TRBJ1-2; D call uncertain. V lost 2 bases and J 3 bases, leaving 7 bases between the germline ends. Germline V gene sequence: CDR1 MNHEY, CDR2 SVGAGI. The CDR3 consists of 13 residues. The CDR3 DNA follows: TGTGCCAGCAGTTACGAACAGTACTATGGCTACACCTTC. Residues: CASSYEQYYGYTF.